The next 12 T cell receptor beta chains were all read from a single sample in a study of low-dose radiotherapy and immunotherapy resistance in tumors. Priming of first-strand cDNA relied on TRAV- and TRBV-specific primers (covering alpha and beta chains). TCR amplification involved about 18 PCR cycles with a constant-region primer and V-primer adapter. Each CDR3 protein gets one entry after TCRdb re-called the reads with MiXCR. The sample shows about 11,000 distinct CDR3 sequences, 51% of them seen only once. All receptors come from a human donor with advanced metastatic prostate, ovarian, gallbladder or colorectal cancer (not recorded which). This table probably holds off-target reads from a library built for another chain.

The V and J genes are TRBV2 and TRBJ1-2; D gene uncertain. V was clipped by 6 bases and J by 4 bases, with 12 bases between them. Per germline, CDR1 SNHLY and CDR2 FYNNEI. The CDR3 runs 13 residues. This CDR3 is CASSLRVGYGYTF. The CDR3 DNA reads as TGTGCCAGCAGCCTGAGGGTTGGCTATGGCTACACCTTC.

In its sample, this clonotype was seen once. The chain carries TRBV10-3 and TRBJ2-1; D tentatively fits TRBD1 or TRBD2 (6 bases each). CDR1 is ENHRY and CDR2 is SYGVKD in the germline V gene. Trimming pared 6 bases from V and 6 bases from J, leaving 15 bases between. The CDR3 sequence is 14 residues long. CDR3 sequence (DNA): TGTGCCATCAGGGGGGGCCTGAAAAGCAATGAGCAGTTCTTC. It is translated as CAIRGGLKSNEQFF.

The chain has TRBV5-1 and TRBJ2-3, with D possibly matching TRBD1 (6 bases). V gave up 4 bases and J gave up 0 bases, with 12 bases separating them. Germline V lookup: CDR1 SGHRS, CDR2 YFSETQ. The CDR3 consists of 15 residues. The CDR3 DNA reads TGCGCCAGCAGCCGATCTGGGACAAGCACAGATACGCAGTATTTT. Its translation is CASSRSGTSTDTQYF.

The chain carries TRBV30 and TRBJ1-4; TRBD1 aligns across 8 bases. The germline V gene encodes CDR1 GTSNPN and CDR2 SVGIG (reference sequence). Unmatched junction bases numbered 8, after V lost 0 bases and J lost 11 bases. This CDR3 is 14 amino acids long. CDR3: CAWSVGQGVRKLFF. For the CDR3, the DNA is TGTGCCTGGAGTGTAGGACAGGGTGTACGGAAACTGTTTTTT.

This clonotype was observed a handful of times. The rearrangement uses TRBV12-5 and TRBJ1-1; TRBD1 is a possible D gene (5 bases). The CDR3 loop spans 13 amino acids. With 1 base removed from V and 6 bases from J, the gap between germline ends came to 9 bases. From germline, CDR1 is LGHNT and CDR2 FRNRAP. This CDR3 is CASGLGGDAEAFF. The CDR3 bases are TGTGCTAGTGGTTTGGGGGGGGACGCTGAAGCTTTCTTT.

The rearrangement joins TRBV5-1 to TRBJ2-5; no firm D call. From germline, CDR1 is SGHRS and CDR2 YFSETQ. This CDR3 is 12 amino acids long. Deletions cut 0 bases from V and 5 bases from J, with 5 bases between. The CDR3 sequence: CASSLDSETQYF. CDR3 nucleotides: TGCGCCAGCAGCTTGGACTCGGAGACCCAGTACTTC.

The gene calls are TRBV5-1 and TRBJ2-1; 7 nucleotides line up with TRBD1. V lost 2 bases and J lost 5; bases outside the gene matches: 7. The CDR3 sequence is 15 residues long. CDR1 is SGHRS and CDR2 is YFSETQ in the germline V gene. Here the CDR3 reads CASSFGTVPNNEQFF. CDR3 sequence (DNA): TGCGCCAGCAGCTTCGGGACAGTTCCGAACAATGAGCAGTTCTTC.

The V call is TRBV4-1, the J call TRBJ1-1; TRBD1 matches 9 bases. The germline V gene encodes CDR1 MGHRA and CDR2 YSYEKL. This CDR3 contains 14 residues. After removal of 4 bases from V and 2 bases from J, the junction contained 2 bases not matched to a gene. DNA of the CDR3: TGCGCCAGCAGCCGGGGACAGGGAAACACTGAAGCTTTCTTT. This codes for CASSRGQGNTEAFF.

This chain joins TRBV27 and TRBJ1-1; 9 positions match TRBD1. V trimming: 6 bases; J trimming: 6 bases; junction bases outside the gene matches: 5. Germline CDR1 and CDR2: MNHEY and SMNVEV (reference sequence). The CDR3 is 13 residues long. CDR3: CASSRTGVPEAFF. The CDR3 DNA is TGTGCCAGCAGCCGGACAGGGGTCCCTGAAGCTTTCTTT.

This clonotype was found once. V is TRBV18 and J is TRBJ2-2; D call uncertain. The CDR3 runs to 14 residues. Germline V CDR1 and CDR2: KGHSH, LQKENI. Trimming cost V 6 bases and J 1 base, with 9 bases left between them. In DNA form, the CDR3 reads TGTGCCAGCTCGCCCCAGCGGAACACCGGGGAGCTGTTTTTT. It codes for CASSPQRNTGELFF.

This clonotype was recorded a few times. This chain uses TRBV4-1 with TRBJ1-2; 8 bases are a match to TRBD1. CDR1 is MGHRA and CDR2 is YSYEKL in the germline V gene. V gave up 0 bases and J gave up 4 bases; unmatched junction bases: 4. CDR3 size: 15 residues. This CDR3 is CASSQENGQGYGYTF. CDR3 DNA: TGCGCCAGCAGCCAAGAAAACGGACAGGGCTATGGCTACACCTTC.

This chain connects TRBV29-1 to TRBJ2-3, with D hard to call. The CDR3 loop spans 12 amino acids. CDR1 is SQVTM and CDR2 is ANQGSEA in the germline V gene. Trimming removed 3 bases from V and 1 base from J, with 5 bases in between. The CDR3 sequence: CSVDQGTDTQYF. The CDR3 bases are TGCAGCGTTGACCAGGGCACAGATACGCAGTATTTT.